One and the same sample provided the 20 T cell receptor beta chains below, sequenced in a study of regulatory T cells in long-lasting Graves disease (dated by TCRdb to the early 2020s). Library construction relied on multiplex PCR. Sequencer: Illumina HiSeq 4000. CDR3 regions were amplified by Arm-PCR with iRepertoire HTBI primers to construct TCR beta libraries. TCRdb reran the public reads through fastp at Q25 and MiXCR, keeping productive beta chains. One record per CDR3 amino acid sequence lists the most common genes and DNA. This sample lists about 430,000 distinct CDR3 sequences; 15% were detected once. The ten largest make up approximately 7.6% of the sample. In light of the paper, this sample's time point label describes: newly diagnosed GD, antithyroid drugs for less than 3 months. For both TCR sequencing and RNA sequencing, RNA was extracted from PBMCs in TRIzol. These data were likewise used in another study, on T cells in Graves' hyperthyroidism and ophthalmopathy.

The sample here was peripheral blood mononuclear cells (PBMCs), taken at new diagnosis, from a patient treated with antithyroid drugs. The receptors come from a woman aged 40-49 years with Graves disease. Donor details come from another sample of the same person, matched by shared clones.

The rearrangement uses TRBV29-1 and TRBJ2-1; D is perhaps TRBD2 (6 bases). Trimming shortened V by 3 bases and J by 4 bases, and 7 bases separated the two germline ends. Germline CDR1 and CDR2: SQVTM and ANQGSEA. This CDR3 is 12 amino acids long. The CDR3 DNA reads TGCAGCGTTGAGGGGGGTTACAATGAGCAGTTCTTC. As protein: CSVEGGYNEQFF.

This clonotype was detected ten times or more. This chain joins TRBV7-9 and TRBJ1-1, with 9 bases aligning to TRBD1. Germline CDR1 and CDR2: SEHNR and FQNEAQ (reference sequence). The CDR3 has 14 residues. Unmatched junction bases numbered 6, after V lost 5 bases and J lost 5 bases. CDR3 sequence reads: CASSTGQGWTEAFF. CDR3 DNA sequence: TGTGCCAGCAGCACCGGACAGGGGTGGACTGAAGCTTTCTTT.

This clonotype came up many times. The rearrangement joins TRBV13 to TRBJ2-1, with 7 bases identical to TRBD1. In germline, CDR1 is PRHDT, CDR2 FYEKMQ (reference sequence). The CDR3 extends over 14 amino acids. Trimming cost V 5 bases and J 8 bases; bases outside gene matches: 9. In nucleotides, the CDR3 is TGTGCCAGCAGCGCGACAGGGCGCAGCTATGAGCAGTTCTTC. This gives the protein CASSATGRSYEQFF.

This clonotype was found many times. J is TRBJ1-1 and V is TRBV12-3 or TRBV12-4, with D maybe TRBD1 (5 bases). V dropped 1 base and J dropped 5 bases, with 11 bases sitting between them. This CDR3 is 14 amino acids long. The DNA for the CDR3 is TGTGCCAGCAGTTTAGTTCGGACACAGACTGAAGCTTTCTTT. This sequence encodes CASSLVRTQTEAFF.

To note about this clonotype: A junction boundary mismatches the germline segment, possibly from a read error. CDR3 in amino acids: CASSYDTLYGQYF. CDR3 nucleotides: TGTGCCAGCAGTTACGACACACTCTACGGGCAGTACTTC. This rearrangement joins TRBV6-2 or TRBV6-3 to TRBJ2-7; D gene ambiguous. The CDR3 covers 13 residues. Germline-derived CDR1 and CDR2 are MNHEY and SVGEGT.

This clonotype was counted many times. The chain uses TRBV28 and TRBJ2-7, with 7 bases identical to TRBD2. CDR1 MDHEN and CDR2 SYDVKM come from the germline V gene. J gave up 3 bases and V 4 bases, and 12 bases lay outside the gene matches. CDR3 length: 16 residues. This CDR3 reads CASSSPRDYYNYEQYF. For the CDR3, the DNA is TGTGCCAGCAGTTCACCCCGGGACTATTACAACTACGAGCAGTACTTC.

Ten or more counts support this clonotype. This chain uses TRBV13 with TRBJ1-5; D perhaps matches TRBD1 (6 bases). The CDR3 length is 14 residues. CDR1 and CDR2 from the germline V gene are PRHDT and FYEKMQ (reference sequence). V lost 7 bases and J lost 0, with 10 bases in between. This CDR3 reads CASTRRGSNQPQHF. Here the CDR3 DNA reads TGTGCCAGCACCCGCAGGGGTAGCAATCAGCCCCAGCATTTT.

This clonotype was counted at least ten times. The rearrangement uses TRBV27 and TRBJ2-1; 8 bases are shared with TRBD2. V shed 4 bases, J shed 4 bases, and the junction held 9 bases outside the gene matches. Germline loops: CDR1 MNHEY, CDR2 SMNVEV (reference sequence). CDR3 length: 16 residues. The CDR3 is CASSSGLGRGYNEQFF. The CDR3 nucleotides are TGTGCCAGCAGTTCGGGACTAGGGAGGGGGTACAATGAGCAGTTCTTC.

This clonotype was observed at least ten times. V and J are TRBV20-1 and TRBJ2-1, with D possibly TRBD2 on 5 matching bases. The CDR3 has 15 amino acids. Per germline, CDR1 DFQATT and CDR2 SNEGSKA (reference sequence). V lost 5 bases and J 0 bases, leaving 14 bases between the germline ends. In DNA, the CDR3 is TGCAGTGCTTGGACTTTTAGTAGCTCCTACAATGAGCAGTTCTTC. Amino acids: CSAWTFSSSYNEQFF.

The chain couples TRBV27 to TRBJ1-2; 8 positions match TRBD1. The CDR3 is made up of 16 amino acids. With 10 bases clipped from V and 3 bases from J, the junction kept 16 bases outside the gene matches. Germline V gene sequence: CDR1 MNHEY, CDR2 SMNVEV (reference sequence). The CDR3 sequence is CATKTPGQGGYYGYTF. The CDR3 DNA is TGTGCCACCAAGACTCCCGGACAGGGCGGGTACTATGGCTACACCTTC.

This sequence joins TRBV5-6 and TRBJ1-1; D is possibly TRBD1 (5 bases). V was trimmed by 3 bases and J by 0 bases, leaving 12 bases between them. The CDR3 contains 15 residues. The germline V gene encodes CDR1 SGHDT and CDR2 YYEEEE. The CDR3 bases are TGTGCCAGCAGCTCCCAGGACATGATGAACACTGAAGCTTTCTTT. Its protein is CASSSQDMMNTEAFF. The variable domain in full, completed from reference TRBV5-6 and TRBJ1-1, reads DAGVTQSPTHLIKTRGQQVTLRCSPKSGHDTVSWYQQALGQGPQFIFQYYEEEERQRGNFPDRFSGHQFPNYSSELNVNALLLGDSALYLCASSSQDMMNTEAFFGQGTRLTVV.

In its sample, this clonotype was seen many times. V gene TRBV27 combines with J gene TRBJ2-2, with D possibly being TRBD1 or TRBD2 (5 bases each). The CDR3 loop spans 14 amino acids. Trimming left V 7 bases short and J 5 bases short, with 14 bases between. Germline values: CDR1 MNHEY, CDR2 SMNVEV (reference sequence). The CDR3 sequence is CASTYGTETGELFF. The DNA of the CDR3 is TGTGCCAGCACCTATGGGACGGAGACCGGGGAGCTGTTTTTT.

This clonotype was detected ten times or more. This CDR3 reads CASSPGGNPETQYF. The CDR3 bases are TGTGCCAGCAGCCCGGGCGGGAACCCCGAGACCCAGTACTTC. J is TRBJ2-5 and V is TRBV9; tentative D call: TRBD2 (6 bases). Germline-derived CDR1 and CDR2 are SGDLS and YYNGEE. This CDR3 is 14 amino acids long. V was clipped by 4 bases and J by 5 bases, with 15 bases between them. The full variable domain, rest sourced from reference TRBV9 and TRBJ2-5, is DSGVTQTPKHLITATGQRVTLRCSPRSGDLSVYWYQQSLDQGLQFLIQYYNGEERAKGNILERFSAQQFPDLHSELNLSSLELGDSALYFCASSPGGNPETQYFGPGTRLLVL.

The chain combines TRBV20-1 with TRBJ2-5; D may be TRBD1 or TRBD2 (5 bases each). The J call may be in error: the DNA end matches TRBJ2-1 better. The germline CDR1 and CDR2 sequences are DFQATT and SNEGSKA (reference sequence). The CDR3 loop spans 15 amino acids. DNA for the CDR3: TGCAGTGCTAGAGGTCAGTTCGGGACGATGGATGAGCAGTTCTTC. Residues: CSARGQFGTMDEQFF.

The chain uses TRBV19 and TRBJ2-5; D is undetermined. V was cut by 7 bases and J by 5 bases, with 5 bases left in between. This CDR3 is built from 10 residues. Germline V gives CDR1 LNHDA, CDR2 SQIVND (reference sequence). The CDR3 DNA reads as TGTGCCAGTAAGGAGGAGACCCAGTACTTC. Amino acid sequence: CASKEETQYF.

This clonotype was counted many times. The chain joins TRBV12-3 or TRBV12-4 to TRBJ2-1, with 7 bases identical to TRBD2. This CDR3 is 16 amino acids long. The J segment lost 6 bases and the V segment lost 8 bases, leaving 16 bases of the junction unmatched. The CDR3 reads CASDNGAGEESNEQFF. DNA for the CDR3: TGTGCCAGCGATAATGGGGCGGGAGAAGAGAGCAATGAGCAGTTCTTC.

In regard to this clonotype: The junction departs from the called germline gene at one end, perhaps through a read error. This rearrangement joins TRBV5-1 to TRBJ2-2, with D possibly being TRBD1 or TRBD2 (5 bases each). The germline V gene has CDR1 SGHRS and CDR2 YFSETQ. This CDR3 is built from 12 residues. CDR3 coding DNA: TGCGACAGCAGCTTTGGGGGCGGGGAGCTGTTTTTT. Translating it yields CDSSFGGGELFF.

This clonotype appeared many times. The rearrangement links TRBV2 to TRBJ2-7; D assignment may be TRBD1 or TRBD2 (5 bases each). The CDR3 runs to 15 residues. CDR1 is SNHLY and CDR2 is FYNNEI in the germline V gene. V was shortened by 0 bases and J by 5 bases, with 14 bases between the two germline ends. CDR3 sequence (DNA): TGTGCCAGCAGTGAAGCGTCCGGGGCCCTCGACGAGCAGTACTTC. As protein: CASSEASGALDEQYF.

At least ten counts were recorded for this clonotype. V and J are TRBV7-3 and TRBJ2-5; possibly TRBD1 or TRBD2 for D (5 bases each). CDR1 is SGHTA, CDR2 FQGTGA, per germline. The V and J ends lost 2 bases and 0 bases respectively, with 10 bases between them. This CDR3 is built from 15 residues. CDR3 bases: TGTGCCAGCAGCTTAGTAGGGACGGACCAAGAGACCCAGTACTTC. As protein: CASSLVGTDQETQYF.

This clonotype was detected only a few times. The chain recombines TRBV5-1 with TRBJ1-4; perhaps TRBD1 as D (6 bases). CDR3 length: 14 amino acids. The germline V and J ends were trimmed by 7 bases and 4 bases, with 14 bases remaining between them. Looked up from germline, CDR1 is SGHRS and CDR2 is YFSETQ. The DNA for the CDR3 is TGCGCCAGCGCAACAGGGAGACTTAATGAAAAACTGTTTTTT. It translates to CASATGRLNEKLFF.